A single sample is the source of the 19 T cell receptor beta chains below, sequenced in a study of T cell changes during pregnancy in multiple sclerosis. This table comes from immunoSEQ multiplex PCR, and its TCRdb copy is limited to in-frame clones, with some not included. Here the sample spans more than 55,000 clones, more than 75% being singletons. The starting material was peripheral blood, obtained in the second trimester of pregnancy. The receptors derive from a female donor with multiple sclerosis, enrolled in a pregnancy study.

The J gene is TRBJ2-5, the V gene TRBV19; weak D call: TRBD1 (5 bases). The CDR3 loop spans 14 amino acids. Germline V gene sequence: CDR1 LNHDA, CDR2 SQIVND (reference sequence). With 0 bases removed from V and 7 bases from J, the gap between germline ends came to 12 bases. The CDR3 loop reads CASSIEVGTGTQYF. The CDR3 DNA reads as TGTGCCAGTAGTATAGAGGTCGGCACAGGGACCCAGTACTTC.

CDR3 region: CASSVVGGNTEAFF. The CDR3 DNA reads TGTGCCAGCAGCGTTGTGGGGGGGAACACTGAAGCTTTCTTT. This chain links TRBV9 with TRBJ1-1; the D gene is possibly TRBD1 (5 bases). With 2 bases removed from V and 1 base from J, the gap between germline ends came to 9 bases. Germline-derived CDR1 and CDR2 are SGDLS and YYNGEE. The CDR3 totals 14 residues.

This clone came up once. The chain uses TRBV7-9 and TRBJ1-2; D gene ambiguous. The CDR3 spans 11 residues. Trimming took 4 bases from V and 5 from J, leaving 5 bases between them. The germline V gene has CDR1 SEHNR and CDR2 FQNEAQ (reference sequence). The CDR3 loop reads CASSSVYGYTF. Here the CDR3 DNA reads TGTGCCAGCAGCTCCGTATATGGCTACACCTTC.

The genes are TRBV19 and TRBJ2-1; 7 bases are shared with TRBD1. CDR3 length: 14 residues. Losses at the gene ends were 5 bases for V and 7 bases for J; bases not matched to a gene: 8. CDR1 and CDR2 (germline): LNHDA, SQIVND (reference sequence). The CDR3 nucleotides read TGTGCCAGTAGTTTAATACAGGGGTTAAATGAGCAGTTCTTC. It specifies CASSLIQGLNEQFF.

The chain's CDR3 is CASSSRGGALSTEAFF. CDR3 bases: TGTGCCAGCAGCTCCCGGGGGGGGGCGTTGAGCACTGAAGCTTTCTTT. The genes are TRBV5-4 and TRBJ1-1; D is possibly TRBD1 (6 bases). Germline lookup yields CDR1 SGHNT and CDR2 YYREEE (reference sequence). Between the trimmed V and J ends, which lost 3 bases and 4 bases, there was a span of 19 bases. The CDR3 length is 16 residues.

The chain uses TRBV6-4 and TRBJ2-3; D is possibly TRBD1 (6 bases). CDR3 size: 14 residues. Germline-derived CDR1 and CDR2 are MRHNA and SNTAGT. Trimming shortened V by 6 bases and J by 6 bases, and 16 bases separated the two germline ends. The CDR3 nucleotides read TGTGCCAGCAGCCGACAGGTTGGAATGGATACGCAGTATTTT. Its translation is CASSRQVGMDTQYF.

The CDR3 DNA sequence: TGCGCCAGCAGCCCTAGCGGGGGGCTCAGCTCCTACAATGAGCAGTTCTTC. Amino acid sequence: CASSPSGGLSSYNEQFF. The chain carries TRBV4-1 and TRBJ2-1; 11 positions match TRBD2. The CDR3 is 17 residues long. V shed 4 bases, J shed 0 bases, and the junction held 5 bases outside the gene matches. CDR1 and CDR2 from the germline V gene are MGHRA and YSYEKL.

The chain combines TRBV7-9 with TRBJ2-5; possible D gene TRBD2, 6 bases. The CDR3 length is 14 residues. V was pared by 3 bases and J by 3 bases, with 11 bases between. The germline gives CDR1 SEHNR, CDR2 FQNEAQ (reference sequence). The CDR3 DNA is TGTGCCAGCAGCTTGGGAGGAGATAAAGAGACCCAGTACTTC. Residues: CASSLGGDKETQYF. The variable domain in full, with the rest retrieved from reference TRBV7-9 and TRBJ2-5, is DTGVSQNPRHKITKRGQNVTFRCDPISEHNRLYWYRQTLGQGPEFLTYFQNEAQLEKSRLLSDRFSAERPKGSFSTLEIQRTEQGDSAMYLCASSLGGDKETQYFGPGTRLLVL.

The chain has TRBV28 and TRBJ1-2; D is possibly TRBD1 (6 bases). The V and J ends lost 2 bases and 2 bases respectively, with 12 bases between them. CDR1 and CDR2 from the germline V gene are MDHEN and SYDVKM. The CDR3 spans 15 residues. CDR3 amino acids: CASSLLDRRNYGYTF. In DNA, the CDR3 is TGTGCCAGCAGTTTACTTGACAGGAGAAACTATGGCTACACCTTC.

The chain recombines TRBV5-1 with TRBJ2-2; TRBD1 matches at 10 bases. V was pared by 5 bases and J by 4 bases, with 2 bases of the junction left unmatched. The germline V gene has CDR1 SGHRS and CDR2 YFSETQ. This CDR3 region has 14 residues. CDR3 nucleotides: TGCGCCAGCAGGGGACAGGGGACCACCGGGGAGCTGTTTTTT. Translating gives CASRGQGTTGELFF.

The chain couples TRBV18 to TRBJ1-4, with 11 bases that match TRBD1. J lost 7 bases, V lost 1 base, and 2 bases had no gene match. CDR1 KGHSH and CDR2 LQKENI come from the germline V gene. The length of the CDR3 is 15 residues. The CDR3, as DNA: TGTGCCAGCTCACCACGGACAGGGGGCGGTGAAAAACTGTTTTTT. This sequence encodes CASSPRTGGGEKLFF.

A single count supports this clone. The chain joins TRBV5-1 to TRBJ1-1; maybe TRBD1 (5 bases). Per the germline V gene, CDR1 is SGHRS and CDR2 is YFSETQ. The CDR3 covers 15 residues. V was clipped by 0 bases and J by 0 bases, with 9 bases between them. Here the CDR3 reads CASSLVGRVNTEAFF. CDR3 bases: TGCGCCAGCAGCTTGGTTGGCAGGGTGAACACTGAAGCTTTCTTT.

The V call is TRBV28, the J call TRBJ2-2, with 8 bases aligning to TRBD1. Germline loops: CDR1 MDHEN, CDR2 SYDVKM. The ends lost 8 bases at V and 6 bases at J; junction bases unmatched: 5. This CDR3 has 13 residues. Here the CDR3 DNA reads TGTGCCAGCCAAGGACAGGGCTCCGGGGAGCTGTTTTTT. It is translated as CASQGQGSGELFF.

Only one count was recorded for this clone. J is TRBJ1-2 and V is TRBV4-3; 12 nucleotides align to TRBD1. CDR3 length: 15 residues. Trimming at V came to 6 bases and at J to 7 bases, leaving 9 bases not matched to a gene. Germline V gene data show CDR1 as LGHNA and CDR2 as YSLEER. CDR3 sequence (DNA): TGCGCCAGCAGTCCGCCGGGACAGGGGGCGGTTGGCTACACCTTC. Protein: CASSPPGQGAVGYTF.

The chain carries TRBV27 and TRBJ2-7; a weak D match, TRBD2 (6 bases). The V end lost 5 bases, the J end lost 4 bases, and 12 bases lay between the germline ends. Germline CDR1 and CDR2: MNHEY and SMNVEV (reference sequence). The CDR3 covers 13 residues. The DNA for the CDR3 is TGTGCCAGCAGTCGCGGCGGGGCATACGAGCAGTACTTC. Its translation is CASSRGGAYEQYF.

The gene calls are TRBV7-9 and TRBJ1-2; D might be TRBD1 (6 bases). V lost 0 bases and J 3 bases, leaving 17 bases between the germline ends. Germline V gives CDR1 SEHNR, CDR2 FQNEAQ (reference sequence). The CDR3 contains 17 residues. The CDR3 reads CASSLARGAGEDYGYTF. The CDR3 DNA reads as TGTGCCAGCAGCTTAGCACGGGGGGCAGGGGAAGACTATGGCTACACCTTC.

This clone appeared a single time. CDR3 nucleotide sequence: TGCGCCAGCAGTCGCAAGGGGTACCAGGGGGATGCAACTAATGAAAAACTGTTTTTT. Translation gives CASSRKGYQGDATNEKLFF. The chain uses TRBV4-1 and TRBJ1-4; TRBD1 aligns across 7 bases. J was trimmed by 0 bases and V by 6 bases; bases with no gene match: 16. Germline CDR1 reads MGHRA; CDR2 reads YSYEKL. CDR3 length: 19 amino acids.

This CDR3 reads CASSSPQTGGNTEAFF. CDR3 nucleotide sequence: TGTGCCAGCAGCTCGCCCCAGACAGGGGGGAACACTGAAGCTTTCTTT. The V call is TRBV7-9, the J call TRBJ1-1; TRBD1 agrees at 9 bases. The CDR3 is 16 residues long. J gave up 1 base and V 4 bases, and 7 bases lay outside the gene matches. Germline CDR1 is SEHNR and CDR2 is FQNEAQ (reference sequence).

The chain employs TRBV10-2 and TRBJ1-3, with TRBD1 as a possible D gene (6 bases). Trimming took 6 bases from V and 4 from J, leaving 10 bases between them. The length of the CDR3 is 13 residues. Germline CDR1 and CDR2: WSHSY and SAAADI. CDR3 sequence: CASSQGPGNTIYF. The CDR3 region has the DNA TGCGCCAGCAGCCAGGGGCCCGGAAACACCATATATTTT.